Shown below are 10 T cell receptor beta chains from a single sample sequenced in a study of blood T cell repertoires in COVID-19. Clones were read by immunoSEQ multiplex PCR, and TCRdb kept only the in-frame ones, dropping some. The sample has about 210,000 clones, 75% to 85% seen once. Source material: PBMCs or T cells enriched from blood (not recorded which). The receptors originated from a man aged 25-45 years with acute COVID-19.

Concerning this clone itself: Other DNA sequences from this sample encode an identical CDR3 as well. The V gene is TRBV2, the J gene TRBJ2-7; 9 nucleotides line up with TRBD1. From germline, CDR1 is SNHLY and CDR2 FYNNEI. V lost 6 bases and J lost 1; bases outside the gene matches: 4. The CDR3 sequence is 14 residues long. CDR3 sequence reads: CASRAGTGSYEQYF. The DNA for the CDR3 is TGTGCCAGCAGAGCCGGGACAGGGTCCTACGAGCAGTACTTC.

The rearrangement joins TRBV28 to TRBJ2-7; maybe TRBD1 (6 bases). This CDR3 comprises 13 residues. V was pared by 4 bases and J by 3 bases, with 10 bases between. Germline loops: CDR1 MDHEN, CDR2 SYDVKM. CDR3 nucleotide sequence: TGTGCCAGCAGTTCGCAGGGGTTCTACGAGCAGTACTTC. Encoded protein: CASSSQGFYEQYF.

CDR3 region: CSASPGTTYEAFF. The DNA of the CDR3 is TGCAGTGCTAGTCCGGGGACTACATATGAAGCTTTCTTT. The rearrangement links TRBV20-1 to TRBJ1-1; TRBD1 is a possible D gene (5 bases). CDR1 DFQATT and CDR2 SNEGSKA come from the germline V gene (reference sequence). CDR3 length: 13 amino acids. V lost 3 bases and J 7 bases, leaving 15 bases between the germline ends.

V and J are TRBV2 and TRBJ2-7, with no clear D. The germline V gene has CDR1 SNHLY and CDR2 FYNNEI. The V end lost 4 bases, the J end lost 4 bases, and 8 bases lay between the germline ends. The CDR3 spans 12 residues. DNA for the CDR3: TGTGCCAGCAGTGGAAGAGGATACGAGCAGTACTTC. Protein sequence: CASSGRGYEQYF.

The chain couples TRBV6-4 to TRBJ1-2, with TRBD1 matching 9 bases. The CDR3 length is 14 residues. In germline, CDR1 is MRHNA, CDR2 SNTAGT. Losses at the gene ends were 5 bases for V and 5 bases for J; bases not matched to a gene: 6. CDR3 loop: CASSSGQGRYGYTF. The CDR3, as DNA: TGTGCCAGCAGTTCGGGACAGGGCAGATATGGCTACACCTTC.

This chain joins TRBV4-1 and TRBJ1-1, with TRBD1 as a possible D gene (5 bases). This CDR3 comprises 16 residues. Germline CDR1 reads MGHRA; CDR2 reads YSYEKL. Trimming cost V 0 bases and J 0 bases, with 11 bases left between them. CDR3 coding DNA: TGCGCCAGCAGCCAAGAAGTGGGCAGGGTGAACACTGAAGCTTTCTTT. It yields the protein CASSQEVGRVNTEAFF.

The sample holds one count of this clone. J is TRBJ1-2 and V is TRBV5-1; 8 bases agree with TRBD1. The CDR3 contains 15 residues. Looked up from germline, CDR1 is SGHRS and CDR2 is YFSETQ. V lost 1 base, J lost 4 bases, and 6 bases stayed unmatched. The CDR3 loop is CASSLNQGASYGYTF. The CDR3 DNA sequence: TGCGCCAGCAGCTTGAACCAGGGGGCCTCCTATGGCTACACCTTC.

The CDR3 coding sequence is TGTGCCAGCAGTTTCTCGCGGGGGCTGCAAGAGACCCAGTACTTC. Translated, it gives CASSFSRGLQETQYF. The chain links TRBV28 to TRBJ2-5, with a possible D match to TRBD2 (7 bases). This CDR3 contains 15 residues. Germline values: CDR1 MDHEN, CDR2 SYDVKM. Trimming shortened V by 3 bases and J by 2 bases, and 13 bases separated the two germline ends.

The sample holds a few counts of this clone. Other DNA sequences from this sample encode an identical CDR3 as well. J is TRBJ1-2 and V is TRBV30, with D tentatively TRBD1 (6 bases). This CDR3 has 13 amino acids. Trimming shortened V by 0 bases and J by 2 bases, and 7 bases separated the two germline ends. From germline, CDR1 is GTSNPN and CDR2 SVGIG (reference sequence). CDR3 in DNA: TGTGCCTGGAGTGTGAGGGGGAACTATGGCTACACCTTC. It is translated as CAWSVRGNYGYTF.

This rearrangement joins TRBV7-9 to TRBJ2-3; no clear D gene. V was clipped by 0 bases and J by 10 bases, with 8 bases between them. Looked up from germline, CDR1 is SEHNR and CDR2 is FQNEAQ (reference sequence). The CDR3 length is 12 residues. CDR3 bases: TGTGCCAGCAGCTTAGCCCGCGATGCGCAGTATTTT. Its translation: CASSLARDAQYF. The full variable domain, completed using reference TRBV7-9 and TRBJ2-3, is DTGVSQNPRHKITKRGQNVTFRCDPISEHNRLYWYRQTLGQGPEFLTYFQNEAQLEKSRLLSDRFSAERPKGSFSTLEIQRTEQGDSAMYLCASSLARDAQYFGPGTRLTVL.